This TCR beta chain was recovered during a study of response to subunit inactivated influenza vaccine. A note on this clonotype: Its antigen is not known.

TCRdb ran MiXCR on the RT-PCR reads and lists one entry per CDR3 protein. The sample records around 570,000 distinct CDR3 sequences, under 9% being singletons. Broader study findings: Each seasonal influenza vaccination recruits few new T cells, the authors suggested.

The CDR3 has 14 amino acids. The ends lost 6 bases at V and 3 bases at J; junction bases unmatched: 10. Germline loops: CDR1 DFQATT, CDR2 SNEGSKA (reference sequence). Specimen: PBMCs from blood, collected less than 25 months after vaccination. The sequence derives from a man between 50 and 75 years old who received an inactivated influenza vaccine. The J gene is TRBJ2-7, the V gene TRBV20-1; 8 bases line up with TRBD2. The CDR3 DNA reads TGCAGTGCAGAGTCGGGACTAGTGAACTACGAGCAGTACTTC. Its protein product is CSAESGLVNYEQYF.